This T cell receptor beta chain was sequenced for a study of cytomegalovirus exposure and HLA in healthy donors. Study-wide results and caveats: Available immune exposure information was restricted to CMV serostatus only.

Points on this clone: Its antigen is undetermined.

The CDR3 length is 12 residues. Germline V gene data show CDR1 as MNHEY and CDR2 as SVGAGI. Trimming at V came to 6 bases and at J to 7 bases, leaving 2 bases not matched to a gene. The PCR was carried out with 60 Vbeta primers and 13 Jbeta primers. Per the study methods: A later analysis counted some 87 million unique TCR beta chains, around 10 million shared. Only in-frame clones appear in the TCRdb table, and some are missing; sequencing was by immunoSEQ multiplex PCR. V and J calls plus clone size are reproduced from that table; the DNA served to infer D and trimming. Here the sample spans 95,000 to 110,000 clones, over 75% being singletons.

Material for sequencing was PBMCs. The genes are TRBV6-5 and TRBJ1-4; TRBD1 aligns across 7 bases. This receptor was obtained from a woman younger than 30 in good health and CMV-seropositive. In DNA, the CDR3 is TGTGCCAGCAGGTCAGGGGGTGAAAAACTGTTTTTT. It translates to CASRSGGEKLFF.